The rows below give T cell receptor beta chains drawn from one sample of a study of blood T cells in healthy people across ages. TCRdb recomputed calls from the 5' RACE reads with MiXCR, one row per CDR3 protein. Among 780,000 or so distinct CDR3 sequences, 56% were seen once, and the ten largest hold approximately 24%. Sequenced sample: blood. The receptor set was obtained from a man aged 35 to 55 in good health. Both conserved end residues are part of each CDR3. D genes are given only for firm matches. Where a row states a size, it is once, few, many or the class of an expanded clone; other rows omit it.

clone size: once; D gene: -; V gene: TRBV27; J gene: TRBJ2-5; CDR3 protein: CASSLMRSSQETQYF; CDR3 DNA: TGTGCCAGCAGTTTAATGAGGAGCAGCCAAGAGACCCAGTACTTC
clone size: once; D gene: -; V gene: TRBV6-2/TRBV6-3; J gene: TRBJ2-7; CDR3 protein: CASSYLAGYEQYF; CDR3 DNA: TGTGCCAGCAGTTACTTGGCAGGCTACGAGCAGTACTTC
clone size: -; D gene: -; V gene: TRBV9; J gene: TRBJ2-7; CDR3 protein: CASSVERAGSYEQYF; CDR3 DNA: TGTGCCAGCAGCGTAGAGCGAGCGGGCTCCTACGAGCAGTACTTC
clone size: -; D gene: -; V gene: TRBV12-3/TRBV12-4; J gene: TRBJ2-7; CDR3 protein: CASSSPRMGTYEQYF; CDR3 DNA: TGTGCCAGCAGTTCCCCCCGAATGGGCACCTACGAGCAGTACTTC
clone size: -; D gene: -; V gene: TRBV20-1; J gene: TRBJ2-5; CDR3 protein: CSAPPPGRAAETQYF; CDR3 DNA: TGCAGTGCTCCTCCTCCGGGCAGGGCAGCAGAGACCCAGTACTTC
clone size: -; D gene: TRBD1; V gene: TRBV12-3/TRBV12-4; J gene: TRBJ1-5; CDR3 protein: CASSISGGRQPQHF; CDR3 DNA: TGTGCCAGCAGTATCTCAGGGGGTAGACAGCCCCAGCATTTT
clone size: -; D gene: -; V gene: TRBV11-3; J gene: TRBJ1-6; CDR3 protein: CASSPTGGNNPPLHF; CDR3 DNA: TGTGCCAGCAGCCCGACCGGTGGAAACAATCCACCCCTCCACTTT
clone size: -; D gene: -; V gene: TRBV29-1; J gene: TRBJ1-1; CDR3 protein: CSSRVNTEAFF; CDR3 DNA: TGCAGCTCCAGGGTTAACACTGAAGCTTTCTTT
clone size: -; D gene: TRBD1; V gene: TRBV6-4; J gene: TRBJ2-7; CDR3 protein: CASSDEGASYNEQYF; CDR3 DNA: TGTGCCAGCAGTGACGAGGGGGCTTCCTACAATGAGCAGTACTTC
clone size: -; D gene: -; V gene: TRBV11-1; J gene: TRBJ2-2; CDR3 protein: CANSFSGELFF; CDR3 DNA: TGTGCCAACAGCTTTAGCGGGGAGCTGTTTTTT
clone size: -; D gene: -; V gene: TRBV27; J gene: TRBJ2-7; CDR3 protein: CASKEAVGYEQYF; CDR3 DNA: TGTGCCAGCAAAGAGGCCGTCGGGTACGAGCAGTACTTC
clone size: few; D gene: TRBD1; V gene: TRBV4-3; J gene: TRBJ2-7; CDR3 protein: CASSPSRTGGYEQYF; CDR3 DNA: TGCGCCAGCAGCCCTTCCCGGACAGGGGGCTACGAGCAGTACTTC
clone size: once; D gene: -; V gene: TRBV12-3/TRBV12-4; J gene: TRBJ1-5; CDR3 protein: CASSLVGITQPQHF; CDR3 DNA: TGTGCCAGCAGTTTAGTAGGGATTACTCAGCCCCAGCATTTT
clone size: -; D gene: -; V gene: TRBV5-1; J gene: TRBJ2-5; CDR3 protein: CASSHGQSNGETQYF; CDR3 DNA: TGCGCCAGCAGCCATGGACAGTCCAACGGGGAGACCCAGTACTTC
clone size: -; D gene: TRBD1; V gene: TRBV27; J gene: TRBJ1-2; CDR3 protein: CASSFQIGTGDNYGYTF; CDR3 DNA: TGTGCCAGCAGTTTCCAGATTGGGACAGGCGATAACTATGGCTACACCTTC
clone size: few; D gene: TRBD1; V gene: TRBV6-5; J gene: TRBJ2-7; CDR3 protein: CASSNGQGGEQYF; CDR3 DNA: TGTGCCAGCAGCAACGGACAGGGCGGCGAGCAGTACTTC